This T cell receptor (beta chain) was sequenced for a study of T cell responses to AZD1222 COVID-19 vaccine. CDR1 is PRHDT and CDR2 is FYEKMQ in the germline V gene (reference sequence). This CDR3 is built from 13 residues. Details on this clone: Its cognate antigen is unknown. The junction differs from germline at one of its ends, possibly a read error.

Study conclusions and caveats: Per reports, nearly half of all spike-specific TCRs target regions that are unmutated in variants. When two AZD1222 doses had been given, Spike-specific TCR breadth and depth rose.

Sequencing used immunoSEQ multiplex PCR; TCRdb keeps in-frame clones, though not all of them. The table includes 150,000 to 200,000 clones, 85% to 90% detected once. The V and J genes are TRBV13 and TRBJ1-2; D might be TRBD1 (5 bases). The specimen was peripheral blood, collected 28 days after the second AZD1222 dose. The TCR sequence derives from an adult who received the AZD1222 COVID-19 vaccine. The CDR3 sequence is CASSLGGGYGYTF. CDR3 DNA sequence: TGTGCCAGCAGCCTAGGTGGGGGGTATGGCTACACCTTC.